This is a list of T cell receptor beta chains from one sample in a study of brain T cells in children with intractable seizures. Profiled with immunoSEQ multiplex PCR; TCRdb holds only in-frame clones, not every one. The data contain a few hundred thousand clones, 93% of them singletons. Sequenced material: peripheral blood, taken more than 4 months after surgery. These receptors all stem from a boy younger than two with tuberous sclerosis and intractable seizures. The CDR3 runs from the conserved cysteine through the conserved F or W.

v_call,j_call,cdr3_aa
TRBV2,TRBJ1-6,CASLWGQHNSPLHF
TRBV15,TRBJ1-1,CATSEGSGYTEAFF
TRBV11-3,TRBJ2-5,CASSLLSGRGETQYF
TRBV12-5,TRBJ2-7,CASGSRASYEQYF
TRBV7-2,TRBJ2-3,CASSFRGVAVIRDTQYF
TRBV9,TRBJ1-3,CASSVKLGGKGNTIYF
TRBV19,TRBJ1-5,CASSPRTGNQPQHF
TRBV10-3,TRBJ2-5,CATTGAGLAVQETQYF
TRBV5-1,TRBJ2-4,CASSLGLSDRVENIQYF
TRBV4-1,TRBJ2-3,CASSQVGLAGPPTDTQYF
TRBV4-2,TRBJ2-3,CASSQEHRGGPDTQYF
TRBV2,TRBJ2-3,CASRRPLAGGGDTQYF
TRBV5-1,TRBJ2-7,CASSLAEGLSSYEQYF
TRBV5-1,TRBJ1-2,CASSRDRNYGYTF
TRBV3-1/TRBV3-2,TRBJ1-2,CASSPEGRGYTF
TRBV24-1,TRBJ2-1,CATSSAGGVEDEQFF
TRBV7-9,TRBJ1-4,CASSQGQGNSEKLFF
TRBV9,TRBJ2-2,CASSRESGELFF
TRBV7-9,TRBJ1-5,CASSRAGDSNQPQHF
TRBV5-6,TRBJ1-1,CASSLGGVGDAFF
TRBV24-1,TRBJ2-3,CATSDGRTDTQYF
TRBV30,TRBJ1-4,CAWSVGARKLFF
TRBV28,TRBJ2-7,CASSSLGGVSYEQYF
TRBV18,TRBJ2-7,CASSPPGQAPYEQYF
TRBV2,TRBJ1-1,CASSVQGRNTEAFF
TRBV12-3/TRBV12-4,TRBJ2-3,CASSLGGRDTQYF
TRBV2,TRBJ2-5,CASSDLGTGAETQYF
TRBV5-6,TRBJ2-3,CASSADSLQYF
TRBV7-6,TRBJ1-6,CASSLVTGNSPLHF
TRBV5-6,TRBJ1-2,CASSLTGDSGYTF
TRBV24-1,TRBJ2-5,CATSDFKNGAQYF
TRBV6-5,TRBJ1-1,CASSTTAYTEAFF
TRBV2,TRBJ2-3,CASLTGLGTDTQYF
TRBV19,TRBJ2-7,CASSMFAGDYEQYF
TRBV2,TRBJ2-2,CASNVGENTGELFF
TRBV10-2,TRBJ2-3,CASSESGGRNTQYF
TRBV7-2,TRBJ1-3,CASSAAGTAYTIYF
TRBV20-1,TRBJ1-1,CSGGGGTEAFF